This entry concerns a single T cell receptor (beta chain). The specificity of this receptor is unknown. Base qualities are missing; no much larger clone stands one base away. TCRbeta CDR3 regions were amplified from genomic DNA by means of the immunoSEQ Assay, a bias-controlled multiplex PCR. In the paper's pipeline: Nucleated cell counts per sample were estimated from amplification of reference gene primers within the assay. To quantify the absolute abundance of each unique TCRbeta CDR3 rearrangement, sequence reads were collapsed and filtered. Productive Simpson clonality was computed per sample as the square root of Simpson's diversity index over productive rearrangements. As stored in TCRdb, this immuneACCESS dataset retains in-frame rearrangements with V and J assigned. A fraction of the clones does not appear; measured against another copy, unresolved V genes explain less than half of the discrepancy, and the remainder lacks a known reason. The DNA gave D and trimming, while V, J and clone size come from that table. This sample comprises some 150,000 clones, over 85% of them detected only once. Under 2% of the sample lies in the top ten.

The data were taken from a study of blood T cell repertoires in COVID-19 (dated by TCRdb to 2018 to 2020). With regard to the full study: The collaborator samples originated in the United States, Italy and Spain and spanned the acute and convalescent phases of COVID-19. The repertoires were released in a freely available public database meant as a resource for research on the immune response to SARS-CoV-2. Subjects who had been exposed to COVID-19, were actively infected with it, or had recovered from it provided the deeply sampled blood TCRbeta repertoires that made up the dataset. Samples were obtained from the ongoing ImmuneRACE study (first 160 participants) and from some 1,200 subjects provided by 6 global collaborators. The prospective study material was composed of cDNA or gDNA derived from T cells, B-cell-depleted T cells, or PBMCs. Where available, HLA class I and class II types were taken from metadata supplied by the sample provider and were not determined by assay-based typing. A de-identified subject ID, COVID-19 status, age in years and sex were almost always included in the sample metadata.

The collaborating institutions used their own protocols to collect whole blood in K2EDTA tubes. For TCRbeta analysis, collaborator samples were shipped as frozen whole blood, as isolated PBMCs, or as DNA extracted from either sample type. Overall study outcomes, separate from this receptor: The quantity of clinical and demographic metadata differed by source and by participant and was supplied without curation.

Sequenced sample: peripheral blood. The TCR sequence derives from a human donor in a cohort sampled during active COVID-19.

The CDR3 protein is CSVARGSGQPQHF. The DNA is TGCAGCGTTGCTCGGGGATCGGGTCAGCCCCAGCATTTT. The chain was built from TRBV29-1 and TRBJ1-5, with the D segment identity uncertain. The germline V gene sets CDR1 to SQVTM and CDR2 to ANQGSEA. Deletion took 4 bases off V and 6 bases off J, with a span of 13 bases between the germline ends. The CDR3 holds 13 amino acids from the cysteine to the phenylalanine. Of the read, only the CDR3 DNA is kept; its 39 bases are in frame from base 1. Where the CDR3 stops, the reference TRBV29-1 and TRBJ1-5 genes take over; the full variable domain is SAVISQKPSRDICQRGTSLTIQCQVDSQVTMMFWYRQQPGQSLTLIATANQGSEATYESGFVIDKFPISRPNLTFSTLTVSNMSPEDSSIYLCSVARGSGQPQHFGDGTRLSIL.